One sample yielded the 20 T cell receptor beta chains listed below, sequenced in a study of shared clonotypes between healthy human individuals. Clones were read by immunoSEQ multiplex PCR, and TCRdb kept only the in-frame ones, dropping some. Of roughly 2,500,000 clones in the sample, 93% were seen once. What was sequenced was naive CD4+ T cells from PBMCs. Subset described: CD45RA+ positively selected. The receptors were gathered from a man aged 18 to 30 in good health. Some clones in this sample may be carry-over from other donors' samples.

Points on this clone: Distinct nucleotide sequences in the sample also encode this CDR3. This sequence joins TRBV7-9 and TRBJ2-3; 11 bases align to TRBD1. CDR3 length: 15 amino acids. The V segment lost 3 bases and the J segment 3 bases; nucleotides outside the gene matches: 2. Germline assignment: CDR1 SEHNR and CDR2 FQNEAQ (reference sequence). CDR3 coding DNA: TGTGCCAGCAGCTTGGGACAGGGGGTGACAGATACGCAGTATTTT. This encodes CASSLGQGVTDTQYF. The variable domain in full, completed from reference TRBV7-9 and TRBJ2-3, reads DTGVSQNPRHKITKRGQNVTFRCDPISEHNRLYWYRQTLGQGPEFLTYFQNEAQLEKSRLLSDRFSAERPKGSFSTLEIQRTEQGDSAMYLCASSLGQGVTDTQYFGPGTRLTVL.

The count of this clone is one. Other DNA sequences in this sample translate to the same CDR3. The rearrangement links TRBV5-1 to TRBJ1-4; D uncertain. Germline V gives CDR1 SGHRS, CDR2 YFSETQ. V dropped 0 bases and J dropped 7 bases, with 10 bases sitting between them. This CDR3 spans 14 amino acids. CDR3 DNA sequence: TGCGCCAGCAGCTTGGGTGGGCTTGGTGAAAAACTGTTTTTT. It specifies CASSLGGLGEKLFF.

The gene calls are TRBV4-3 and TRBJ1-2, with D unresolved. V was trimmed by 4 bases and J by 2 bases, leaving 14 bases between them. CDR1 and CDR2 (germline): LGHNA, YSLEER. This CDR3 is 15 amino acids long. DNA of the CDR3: TGCGCCAGCAGCCTCTATACAAAGACAAACTATGGCTACACCTTC. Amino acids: CASSLYTKTNYGYTF.

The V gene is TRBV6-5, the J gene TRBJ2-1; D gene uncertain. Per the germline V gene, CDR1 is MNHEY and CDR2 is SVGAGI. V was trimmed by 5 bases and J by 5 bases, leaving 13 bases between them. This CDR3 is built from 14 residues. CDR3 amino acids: CASSRLSADNEQFF. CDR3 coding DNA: TGTGCCAGCAGTCGTCTGTCGGCGGACAATGAGCAGTTCTTC.

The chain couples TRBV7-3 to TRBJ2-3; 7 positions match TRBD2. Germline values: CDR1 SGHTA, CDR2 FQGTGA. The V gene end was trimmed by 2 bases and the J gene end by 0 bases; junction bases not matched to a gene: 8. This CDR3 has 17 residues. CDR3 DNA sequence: TGTGCCAGCAGCTTACTGTCCAGCGGGGCTAGCACAGATACGCAGTATTTT. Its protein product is CASSLLSSGASTDTQYF.

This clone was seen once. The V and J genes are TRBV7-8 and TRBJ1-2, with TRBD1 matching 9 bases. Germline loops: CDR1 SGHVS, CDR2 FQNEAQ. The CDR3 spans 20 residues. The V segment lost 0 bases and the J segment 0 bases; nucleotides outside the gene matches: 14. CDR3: CASSLARHRGRKESNYGYTF. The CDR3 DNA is TGTGCCAGCAGCTTAGCCCGGCACAGGGGGCGCAAAGAGTCTAACTATGGCTACACCTTC.

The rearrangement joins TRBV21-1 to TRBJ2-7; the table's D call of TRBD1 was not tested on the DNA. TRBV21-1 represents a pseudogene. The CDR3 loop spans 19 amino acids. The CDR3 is CASSNPRQTQDPVSYEQYF. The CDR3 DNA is TGTGCCAGCAGTAACCCTCGGCAGACACAGGACCCCGTATCCTACGAGCAGTACTTC.

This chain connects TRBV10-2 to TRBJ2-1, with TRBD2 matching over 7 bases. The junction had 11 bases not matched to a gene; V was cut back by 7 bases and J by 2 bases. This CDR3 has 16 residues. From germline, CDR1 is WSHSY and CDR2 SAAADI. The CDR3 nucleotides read TGCGCCAGCATCTCGGGCATAGCGGGCCCCTACAATGAGCAGTTCTTC. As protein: CASISGIAGPYNEQFF.

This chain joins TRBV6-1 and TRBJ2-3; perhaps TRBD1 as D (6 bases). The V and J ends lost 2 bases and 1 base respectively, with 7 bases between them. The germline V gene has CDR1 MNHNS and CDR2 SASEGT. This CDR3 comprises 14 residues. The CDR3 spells CASSEQGRTDTQYF. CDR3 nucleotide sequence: TGTGCCAGCAGTGAACAGGGGCGCACAGATACGCAGTATTTT.

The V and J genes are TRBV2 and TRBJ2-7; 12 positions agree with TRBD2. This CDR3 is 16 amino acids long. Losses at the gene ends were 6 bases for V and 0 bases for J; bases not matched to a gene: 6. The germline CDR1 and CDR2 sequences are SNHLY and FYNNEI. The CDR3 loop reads CASSAILAGGSYEQYF. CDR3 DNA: TGTGCCAGCAGCGCCATACTAGCGGGGGGCTCCTACGAGCAGTACTTC.

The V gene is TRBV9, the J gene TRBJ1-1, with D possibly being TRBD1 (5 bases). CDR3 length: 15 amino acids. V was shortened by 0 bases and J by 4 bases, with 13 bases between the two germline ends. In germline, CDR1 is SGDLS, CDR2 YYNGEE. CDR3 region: CASSVVPGMGTEAFF. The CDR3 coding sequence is TGTGCCAGCAGCGTAGTCCCAGGGATGGGCACTGAAGCTTTCTTT.

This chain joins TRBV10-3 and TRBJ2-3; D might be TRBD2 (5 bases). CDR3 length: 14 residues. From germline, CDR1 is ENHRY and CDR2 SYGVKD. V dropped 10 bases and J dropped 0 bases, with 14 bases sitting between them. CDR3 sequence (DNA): TGTGCCACTTTAGCGACGACTAGCACAGATACGCAGTATTTT. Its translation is CATLATTSTDTQYF.

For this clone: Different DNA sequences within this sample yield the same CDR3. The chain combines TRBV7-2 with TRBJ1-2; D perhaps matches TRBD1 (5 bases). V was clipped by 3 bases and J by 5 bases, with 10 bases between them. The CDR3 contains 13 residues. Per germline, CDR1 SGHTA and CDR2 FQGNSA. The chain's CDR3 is CASSLGQSYGYTF. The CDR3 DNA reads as TGTGCCAGCAGCTTGGGGCAGAGTTATGGCTACACCTTC.

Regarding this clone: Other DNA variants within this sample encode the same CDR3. CDR3 in amino acids: CASSRTGFNQPQHF. CDR3 bases: TGTGCCAGCAGTCGAACAGGGTTCAATCAGCCCCAGCATTTT. The gene calls are TRBV27 and TRBJ1-5, with a possible D match to TRBD1 (6 bases). The V and J ends lost 5 bases and 3 bases respectively, with 11 bases between them. The CDR3 totals 14 residues. Germline V gives CDR1 MNHEY, CDR2 SMNVEV (reference sequence).

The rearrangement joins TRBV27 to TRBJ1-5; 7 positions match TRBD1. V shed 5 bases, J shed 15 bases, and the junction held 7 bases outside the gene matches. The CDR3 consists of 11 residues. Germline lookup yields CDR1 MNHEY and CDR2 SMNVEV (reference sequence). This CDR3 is CASSNRDSWHF. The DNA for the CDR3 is TGTGCCAGCAGTAACCGGGACAGCTGGCATTTT.

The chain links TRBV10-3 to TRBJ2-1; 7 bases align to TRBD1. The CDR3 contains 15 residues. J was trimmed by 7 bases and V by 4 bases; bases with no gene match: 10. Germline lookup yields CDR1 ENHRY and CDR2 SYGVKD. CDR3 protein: CAISGGQGVGNEQFF. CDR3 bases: TGTGCCATCAGTGGAGGGCAGGGGGTGGGAAATGAGCAGTTCTTC.

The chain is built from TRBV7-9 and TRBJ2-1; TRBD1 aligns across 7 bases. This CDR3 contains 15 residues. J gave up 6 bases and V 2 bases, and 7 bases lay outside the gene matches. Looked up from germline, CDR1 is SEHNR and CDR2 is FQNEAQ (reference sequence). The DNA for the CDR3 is TGTGCCAGCAGCTTAAAGGGGAACAGGGGCAATGAGCAGTTCTTC. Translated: CASSLKGNRGNEQFF.

The CDR3 loop reads CASNSGTDTQYF. The CDR3 DNA reads TGTGCCAGCAATAGCGGCACAGATACGCAGTATTTT. The J gene is TRBJ2-3, the V gene TRBV28; maybe TRBD2 (5 bases). Per germline, CDR1 MDHEN and CDR2 SYDVKM. The CDR3 loop spans 12 amino acids. V gave up 7 bases and J gave up 1 base, with 6 bases separating them.

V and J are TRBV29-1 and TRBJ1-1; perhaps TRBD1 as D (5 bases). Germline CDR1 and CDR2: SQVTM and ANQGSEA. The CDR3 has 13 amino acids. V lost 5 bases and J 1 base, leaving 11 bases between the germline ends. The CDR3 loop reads CSVSRDRNTEAFF. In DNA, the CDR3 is TGCAGCGTTTCTCGAGACAGGAACACTGAAGCTTTCTTT.

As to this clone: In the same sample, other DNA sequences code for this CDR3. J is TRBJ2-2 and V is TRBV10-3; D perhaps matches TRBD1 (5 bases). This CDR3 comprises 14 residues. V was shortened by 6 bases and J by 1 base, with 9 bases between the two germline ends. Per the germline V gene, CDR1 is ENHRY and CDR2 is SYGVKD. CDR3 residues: CAISATGNTGELFF. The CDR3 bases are TGTGCCATCAGCGCTACAGGGAACACCGGGGAGCTGTTTTTT.